This T cell receptor beta chain was profiled in a study of Ad26.COV2.S vaccination and SARS-CoV-2 variants (dated by TCRdb to about 2021). Looking at the study overall: Vaccine-arm donors were drawn from COV1001, a multicentre, randomized, double-blind, placebo-controlled phase I-IIa trial of Ad26.COV2.S in healthy adults. Ad26.COV2.S was administered intramuscularly at 5 x 10^10 or 1 x 10^11 viral particles, either as a single shot or as two shots given 56 days apart. Sequencing of the TCRbeta repertoire served to evaluate the specificity and breadth of SARS-CoV-2-reactive T cell receptors following Ad26.COV2.S vaccination. A total of around 32 samples were included in the TCR-sequenced set, comprising roughly 19 Ad26.COV2.S vaccine recipients, 5 placebo recipients and 8 SARS-CoV-2 convalescent individuals. Trial participants were randomized into five groups of five, in which low-dose or high-dose Ad26.COV2.S was given once or twice, or placebo was given on both occasions. Blinding of investigators to trial group allocation was maintained during experiments and outcome assessment.

The treatment or condition label of this sample denotes: 15 to 20 received Ad26.COV2.S at low or high dose, single or two shots; five or six received placebo; per-sample allocation not given. Repertoires of vaccine and placebo recipients were sequenced from samples collected on day 63 after the first injection. Cohort 1b enrolled around 24 adults aged 18-55 years at a single site in Boston, USA, between 29 July and 7 August 2020. Ad26.COV2.S was a replication-incompetent adenovirus type 26 vector that expressed a prefusion-stabilized SARS-CoV-2 spike protein derived from the original Wuhan strain. What the study reported, not specific to this receptor: Higher spike-specific TCR breadth was observed in Ad26.COV2.S recipients than in placebo recipients (P = 0.0014). Non-spike TCR breadth was comparable between vaccine and placebo recipients, consistent with the vaccine containing only spike. After vaccination, substantial breadth of spike-specific CD8+ and CD4+ T cell responses was reported. Comparing responses between vaccine doses or regimens was not something the study was powered to do. The authors noted that total T cell responses may have been underestimated by the TCR breadth and depth analyses.

Concerning this clone: Its binding antigen is unknown. No base quality information exists; no much larger clone differs at one position.

CDR1 MNHNS and CDR2 SASEGT are derived from the germline V gene. Relative to germline, V is 1 base shorter and J is 7 bases shorter, with 28 bases between their ends. From its cysteine to its phenylalanine, the CDR3 spans 20 amino acids. Only CDR3 DNA remains: 60 bases, in frame from the first base. TCRbeta CDR3 regions were sequenced with the immunoSEQ Assay. After extraction, genomic DNA underwent amplification by bias-controlled multiplex PCR, followed by high-throughput sequencing. Concerning the study's data processing: To quantify the absolute abundance of every unique TCRbeta CDR3 region, sequences were collapsed and filtered. T cell fraction was estimated by normalization of TCRbeta template counts to usable DNA, with usable DNA being measured through amplification of reference genes present in all nucleated cells. Repertoire TCRs were annotated as SARS-CoV-2-specific when V gene, CDR3 amino acid sequence and J gene were exactly matched to a known reactive TCR set. MIRA supplied the reference SARS-CoV-2 TCR set, which was filtered for enrichment in COVID-19-positive ImmuneCODE repertoires so that public or cross-reactive TCRs were removed. Based on the MIRA antigens, annotated TCRs were further analysed at the level of specific ORF or position within ORF. Breadth was defined as annotated unique rearrangements over total unique productive rearrangements; depth was the summed frequency of those rearrangements. TCR breadth was compared between groups using two-sided Wilcoxon rank-sum tests. As stored in TCRdb, this immuneACCESS dataset retains in-frame rearrangements with V and J assigned. A fraction of the clones does not appear; measured against another copy, unresolved V genes explain less than half of the discrepancy, and the remainder lacks a known reason. Clonal size and the V and J genes are those of that table, whereas D and trimming came from the DNA. Within this sample are around 270,000 clones, with 87% of them counted one time only. The ten biggest clones cover about 2.7% of the sample.

The source of this sequence is a person between 18 and 60 years old who received the Ad26.COV2.S COVID-19 vaccine or a placebo. The sequenced sample was peripheral blood, obtained in a trial of Ad26.COV2.S vaccine versus placebo. The V and J genes are TRBV6-1 and TRBJ1-4; 6 matching bases give a weak D call of TRBD1. The CDR3 has the sequence CASSEGGALTGWWNGEKLFF. The DNA sequence is given as TGTGCCAGCAGTGAAGGGGGCGCGCTGACAGGATGGTGGAATGGTGAAAAACTGTTTTTT.